What follows are 5 T cell receptor beta chains derived from one specimen sequenced in a study of blood T cells in healthy people across ages. A J-beta primer mix and a sample-barcoded 5' primer were used in a second PCR of about 7 to 12 cycles. TCRdb analysed the 5' RACE reads with MiXCR anew, one entry per CDR3 protein. The repertoire holds hundreds of thousands of distinct CDR3 sequences, with 55% to 75% as singletons. The sequencing sample was made of blood. The receptor source for this set is a man aged 25 to 40 in good health.

This chain links TRBV2 with TRBJ1-5; TRBD1 is a possible D gene (5 bases). V was shortened by 8 bases and J by 4 bases, with 15 bases between the two germline ends. The CDR3 covers 14 residues. CDR1 and CDR2 (germline): SNHLY, FYNNEI. Here the CDR3 DNA reads TGTGCCAGCGGGGACGTCCTGGCAAATCAGCCCCAGCATTTT. Translating gives CASGDVLANQPQHF. The full variable domain, completed using reference TRBV2 and TRBJ1-5, is EPEVTQTPSHQVTQMGQEVILRCVPISNHLYFYWYRQILGQKVEFLVSFYNNEISEKSEIFDDQFSVERPDGSNFTLKIRSTKLEDSAMYFCASGDVLANQPQHFGDGTRLSIL.

The V and J genes are TRBV9 and TRBJ2-3; unclear D gene. Per the germline V gene, CDR1 is SGDLS and CDR2 is YYNGEE. Trimming removed 0 bases at V and 4 bases at J, with 9 bases between. The CDR3 sequence is 14 residues long. CDR3 DNA sequence: TGTGCCAGCAGCGTAGCCGGCTTCCCAGATACGCAGTATTTT. Translation gives CASSVAGFPDTQYF.

To note about this clonotype: One end of the junction is discordant with germline, which a read error may explain. J is TRBJ2-1 and V is TRBV5-1, with D possibly being TRBD1 or TRBD2 (5 bases each). Germline loops: CDR1 SGHRS, CDR2 YFSETQ. The CDR3 spans 14 residues. For the CDR3, the DNA is TGCGCCGGCAGCTTGGGCGACTGGGGGAATGAGCAGTTCTTC. Its protein product is CAGSLGDWGNEQFF.

The chain is built from TRBV12-3 or TRBV12-4 and TRBJ2-7; a possible D gene is TRBD2 (7 bases). The CDR3 is 15 amino acids. Trimming left V 4 bases short and J 2 bases short, with 15 bases between. The CDR3 sequence is CASSSLGGGTYEQYF. In nucleotides, the CDR3 is TGTGCCAGCAGTTCATTGGGGGGGGGCACCTACGAGCAGTACTTC.

Concerning this clonotype itself: A read error may account for a junction end that differs from germline. The V gene is TRBV20-1, the J gene TRBJ2-7; D perhaps matches TRBD2 (7 bases). The CDR3 contains 16 residues. The germline V gene has CDR1 DFQATT and CDR2 SNEGSKA (reference sequence). The DNA of the CDR3 is TGCAGTGCCGTCTTAAAGGGGGGGCCACGCCCCTACGAGCGGTACTTC. Residues: CSAVLKGGPRPYERYF.